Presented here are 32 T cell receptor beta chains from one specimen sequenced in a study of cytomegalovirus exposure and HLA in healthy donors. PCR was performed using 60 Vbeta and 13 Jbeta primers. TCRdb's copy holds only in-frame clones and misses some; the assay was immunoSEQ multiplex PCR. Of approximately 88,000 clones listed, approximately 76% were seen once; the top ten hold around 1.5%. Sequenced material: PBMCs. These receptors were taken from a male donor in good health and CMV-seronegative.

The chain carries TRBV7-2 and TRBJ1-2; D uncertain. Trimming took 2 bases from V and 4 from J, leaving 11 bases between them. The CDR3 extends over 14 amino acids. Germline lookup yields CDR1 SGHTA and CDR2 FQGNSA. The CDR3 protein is CASSLWPASYGYTF. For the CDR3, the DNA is TGTGCCAGCAGCTTATGGCCAGCGAGCTATGGCTACACCTTC.

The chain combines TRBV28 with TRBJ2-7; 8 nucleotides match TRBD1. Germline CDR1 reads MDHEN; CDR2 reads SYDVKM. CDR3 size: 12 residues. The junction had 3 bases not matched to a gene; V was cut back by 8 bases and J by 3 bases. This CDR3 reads CASRTGFYEQYF. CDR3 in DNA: TGTGCCAGCCGGACAGGGTTCTACGAGCAGTACTTC.

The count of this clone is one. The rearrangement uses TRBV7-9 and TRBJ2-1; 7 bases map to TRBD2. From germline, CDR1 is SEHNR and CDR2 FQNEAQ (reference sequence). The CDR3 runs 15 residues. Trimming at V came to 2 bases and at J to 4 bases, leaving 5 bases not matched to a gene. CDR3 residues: CASSLRSGIYNEQFF. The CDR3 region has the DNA TGTGCCAGCAGCTTACGCAGCGGGATTTACAATGAGCAGTTCTTC. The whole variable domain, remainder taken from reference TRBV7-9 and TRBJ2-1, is DTGVSQNPRHKITKRGQNVTFRCDPISEHNRLYWYRQTLGQGPEFLTYFQNEAQLEKSRLLSDRFSAERPKGSFSTLEIQRTEQGDSAMYLCASSLRSGIYNEQFFGPGTRLTVL.

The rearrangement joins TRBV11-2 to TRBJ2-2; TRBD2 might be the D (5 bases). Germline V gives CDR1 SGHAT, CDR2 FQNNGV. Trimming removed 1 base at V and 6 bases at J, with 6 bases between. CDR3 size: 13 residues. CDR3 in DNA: TGTGCCAGCAGCTTAGGGGGAGCCGGGGAGCTGTTTTTT. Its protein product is CASSLGGAGELFF.

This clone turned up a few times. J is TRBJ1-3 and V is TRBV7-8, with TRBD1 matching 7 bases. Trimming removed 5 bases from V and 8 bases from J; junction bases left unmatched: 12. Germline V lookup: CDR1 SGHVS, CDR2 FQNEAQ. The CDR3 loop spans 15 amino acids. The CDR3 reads CASSPLTGPRYTIYF. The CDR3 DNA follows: TGTGCCAGCAGCCCGCTGACAGGGCCCCGCTACACCATATATTTT. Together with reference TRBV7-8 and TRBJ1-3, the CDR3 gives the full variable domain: GAGVSQSPRYKVAKRGQDVALRCDPISGHVSLFWYQQALGQGPEFLTYFQNEAQLDKSGLPSDRFFAERPEGSVSTLKIQRTQQEDSAVYLCASSPLTGPRYTIYFGEGSWLTVV.

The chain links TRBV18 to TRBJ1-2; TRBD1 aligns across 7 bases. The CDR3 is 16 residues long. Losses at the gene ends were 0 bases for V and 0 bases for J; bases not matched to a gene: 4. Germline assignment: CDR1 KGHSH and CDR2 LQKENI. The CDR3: CASSPPSQGANYGYTF. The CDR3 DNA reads TGTGCCAGCTCACCACCCTCCCAGGGGGCTAACTATGGCTACACCTTC.

The CDR3 spells CASSIPSGSIEKLFF. CDR3 DNA sequence: TGTGCCAGTAGTATACCCTCCGGGAGTATTGAAAAACTGTTTTTT. The rearrangement uses TRBV19 and TRBJ1-4; no reliable D call. There are 15 residues in the CDR3. Germline CDR1 and CDR2: LNHDA and SQIVND (reference sequence). The V gene lost 2 bases and the J gene lost 7 bases, with 14 bases spanning the gap.

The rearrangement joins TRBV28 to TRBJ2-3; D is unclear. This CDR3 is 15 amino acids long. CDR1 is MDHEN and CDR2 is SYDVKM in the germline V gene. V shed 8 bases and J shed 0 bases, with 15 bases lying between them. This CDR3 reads CASLYDNSSTDTQYF. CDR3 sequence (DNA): TGTGCCAGCCTCTATGACAATTCTAGCACAGATACGCAGTATTTT.

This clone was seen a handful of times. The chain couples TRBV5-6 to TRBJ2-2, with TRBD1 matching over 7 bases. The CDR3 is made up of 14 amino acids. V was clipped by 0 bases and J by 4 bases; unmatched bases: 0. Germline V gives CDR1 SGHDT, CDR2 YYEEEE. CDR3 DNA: TGTGCCAGCAGCTTGGACAGGGGCACCGGGGAGCTGTTTTTT. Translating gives CASSLDRGTGELFF.

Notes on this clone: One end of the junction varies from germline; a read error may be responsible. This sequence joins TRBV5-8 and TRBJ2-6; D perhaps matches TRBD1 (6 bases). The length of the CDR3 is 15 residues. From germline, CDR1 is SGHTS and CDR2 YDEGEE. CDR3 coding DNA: TGTGCCAGCAGCTTTACAGGGACCGGGGCCAACGGCCTGACTTTC. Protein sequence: CASSFTGTGANGLTF.

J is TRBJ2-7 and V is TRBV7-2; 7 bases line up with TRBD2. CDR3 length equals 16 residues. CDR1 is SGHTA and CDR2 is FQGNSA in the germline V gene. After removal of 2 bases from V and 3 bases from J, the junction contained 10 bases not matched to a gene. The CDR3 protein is CASSLTGREKIYEQYF. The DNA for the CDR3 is TGTGCCAGCAGCTTAACTGGGCGGGAGAAGATCTACGAGCAGTACTTC.

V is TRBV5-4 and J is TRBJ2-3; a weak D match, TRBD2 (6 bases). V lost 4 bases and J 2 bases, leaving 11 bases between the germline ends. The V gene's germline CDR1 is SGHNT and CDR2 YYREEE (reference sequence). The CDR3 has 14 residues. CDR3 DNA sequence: TGTGCCAGCAGCCAGGAGGGGCTCACAGATACGCAGTATTTT. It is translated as CASSQEGLTDTQYF. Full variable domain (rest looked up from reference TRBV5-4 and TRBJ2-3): ETGVTQSPTHLIKTRGQQVTLRCSSQSGHNTVSWYQQALGQGPQFIFQYYREEENGRGNFPPRFSGLQFPNYSSELNVNALELDDSALYLCASSQEGLTDTQYFGPGTRLTVL.

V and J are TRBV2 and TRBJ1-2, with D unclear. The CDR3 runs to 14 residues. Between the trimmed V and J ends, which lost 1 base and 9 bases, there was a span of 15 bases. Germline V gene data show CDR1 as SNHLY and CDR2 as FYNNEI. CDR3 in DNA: TGTGCCAGCAGTGAAGTGGGTCCTAGTCTCAGCTACACCTTC. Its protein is CASSEVGPSLSYTF.

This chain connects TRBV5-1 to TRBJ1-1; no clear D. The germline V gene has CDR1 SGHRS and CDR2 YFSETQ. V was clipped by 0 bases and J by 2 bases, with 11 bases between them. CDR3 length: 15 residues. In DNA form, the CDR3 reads TGCGCCAGCAGCTTGGGCGGGAGGTCAAACACTGAAGCTTTCTTT. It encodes CASSLGGRSNTEAFF.

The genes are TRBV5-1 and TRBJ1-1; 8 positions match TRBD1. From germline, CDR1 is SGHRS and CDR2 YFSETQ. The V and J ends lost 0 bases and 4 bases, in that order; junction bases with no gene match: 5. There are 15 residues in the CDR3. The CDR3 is CASSLAGQGGTEAFF. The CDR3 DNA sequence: TGCGCCAGCAGCTTGGCCGGACAGGGCGGCACTGAAGCTTTCTTT.

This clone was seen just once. CDR3 amino acids: CASSLSTGNTEAFF. CDR3 bases: TGTGCCAGCAGTTTATCGACAGGGAACACTGAAGCTTTCTTT. This chain links TRBV27 with TRBJ1-1, with D tentatively TRBD1 (6 bases). Germline V gene sequence: CDR1 MNHEY, CDR2 SMNVEV (reference sequence). Trimming took 0 bases from V and 1 from J, leaving 6 bases between them. The CDR3 totals 14 residues.

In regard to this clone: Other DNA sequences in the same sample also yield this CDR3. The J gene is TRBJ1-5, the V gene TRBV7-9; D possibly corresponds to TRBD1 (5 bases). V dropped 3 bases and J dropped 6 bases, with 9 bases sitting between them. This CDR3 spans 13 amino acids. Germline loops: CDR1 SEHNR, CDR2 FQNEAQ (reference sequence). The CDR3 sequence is CASSLGGSQPQHF. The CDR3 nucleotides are TGTGCCAGCAGCTTGGGGGGGAGTCAGCCCCAGCATTTT.

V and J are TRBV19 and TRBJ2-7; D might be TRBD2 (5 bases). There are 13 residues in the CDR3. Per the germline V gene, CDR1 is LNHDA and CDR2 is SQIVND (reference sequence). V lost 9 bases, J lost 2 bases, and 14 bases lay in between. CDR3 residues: CASERKEAYEQYF. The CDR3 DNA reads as TGTGCCAGCGAGCGGAAAGAGGCCTACGAGCAGTACTTC.

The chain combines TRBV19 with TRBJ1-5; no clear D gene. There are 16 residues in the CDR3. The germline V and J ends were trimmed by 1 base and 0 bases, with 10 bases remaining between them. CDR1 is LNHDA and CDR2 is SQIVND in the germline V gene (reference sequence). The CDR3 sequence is CASSIGRLYSNQPQHF. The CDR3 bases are TGTGCCAGTAGTATAGGTCGACTGTATAGCAATCAGCCCCAGCATTTT. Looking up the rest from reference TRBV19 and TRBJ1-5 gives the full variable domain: DGGITQSPKYLFRKEGQNVTLSCEQNLNHDAMYWYRQDPGQGLRLIYYSQIVNDFQKGDIAEGYSVSREKKESFPLTVTSAQKNPTAFYLCASSIGRLYSNQPQHFGDGTRLSIL.

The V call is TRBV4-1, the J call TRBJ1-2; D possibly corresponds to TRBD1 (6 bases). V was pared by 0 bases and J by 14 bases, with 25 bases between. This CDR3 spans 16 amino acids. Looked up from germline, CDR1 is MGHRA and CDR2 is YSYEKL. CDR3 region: CASSQEFIPGHPLRTF. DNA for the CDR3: TGCGCCAGCAGCCAAGAGTTTATTCCGGGACACCCCTTAAGGACCTTC.

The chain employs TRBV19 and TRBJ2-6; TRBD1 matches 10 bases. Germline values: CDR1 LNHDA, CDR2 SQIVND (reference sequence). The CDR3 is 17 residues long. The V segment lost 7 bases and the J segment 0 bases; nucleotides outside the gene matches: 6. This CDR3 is CASIRTGGSSGANVLTF. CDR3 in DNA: TGTGCCAGTATTAGGACAGGGGGTAGCTCTGGGGCCAACGTCCTGACTTTC.

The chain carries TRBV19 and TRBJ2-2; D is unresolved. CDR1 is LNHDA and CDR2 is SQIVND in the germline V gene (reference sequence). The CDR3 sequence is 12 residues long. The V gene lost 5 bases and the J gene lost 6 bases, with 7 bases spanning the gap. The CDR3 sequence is CASSEVPGELFF. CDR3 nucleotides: TGTGCCAGTAGTGAGGTTCCCGGGGAGCTGTTTTTT. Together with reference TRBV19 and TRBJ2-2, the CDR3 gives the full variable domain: DGGITQSPKYLFRKEGQNVTLSCEQNLNHDAMYWYRQDPGQGLRLIYYSQIVNDFQKGDIAEGYSVSREKKESFPLTVTSAQKNPTAFYLCASSEVPGELFFGEGSRLTVL.

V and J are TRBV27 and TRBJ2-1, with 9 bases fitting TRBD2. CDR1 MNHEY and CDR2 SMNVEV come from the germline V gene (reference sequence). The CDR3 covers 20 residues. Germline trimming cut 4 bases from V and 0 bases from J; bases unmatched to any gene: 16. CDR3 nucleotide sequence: TGTGCCAGCAGTTCGGGCGGCCTAGCGGGGTGGGTTAACTCCTACAATGAGCAGTTCTTC. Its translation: CASSSGGLAGWVNSYNEQFF.

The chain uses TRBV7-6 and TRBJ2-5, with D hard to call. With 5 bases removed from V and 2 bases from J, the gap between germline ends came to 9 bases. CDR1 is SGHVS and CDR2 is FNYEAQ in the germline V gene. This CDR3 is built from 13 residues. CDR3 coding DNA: TGTGCCAGCAGCACAACGAGGCAAGAGACCCAGTACTTC. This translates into CASSTTRQETQYF.

The CDR3 loop reads CSVEIGGGEQYF. The CDR3 region has the DNA TGCAGCGTTGAAATTGGGGGAGGCGAGCAGTACTTC. The rearrangement uses TRBV29-1 and TRBJ2-7; D might be TRBD2 (6 bases). The germline V and J ends were trimmed by 2 bases and 6 bases, with 11 bases remaining between them. CDR1 is SQVTM, CDR2 ANQGSEA, per germline. The CDR3 sequence is 12 residues long.

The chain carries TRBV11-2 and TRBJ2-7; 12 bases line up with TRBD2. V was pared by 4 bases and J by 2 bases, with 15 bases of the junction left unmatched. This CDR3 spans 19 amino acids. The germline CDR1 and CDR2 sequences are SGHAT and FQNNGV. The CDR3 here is CASSSIITSGRFGPYEQYF. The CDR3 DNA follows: TGTGCCAGCAGCTCCATCATTACTAGCGGGAGGTTTGGACCCTACGAGCAGTACTTC.

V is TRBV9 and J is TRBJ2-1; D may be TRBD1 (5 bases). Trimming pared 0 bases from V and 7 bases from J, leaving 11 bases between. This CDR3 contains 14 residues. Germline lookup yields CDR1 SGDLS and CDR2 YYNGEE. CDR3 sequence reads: CASSVGNRQNEQFF. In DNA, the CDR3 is TGTGCCAGCAGCGTAGGTAACAGGCAAAATGAGCAGTTCTTC.

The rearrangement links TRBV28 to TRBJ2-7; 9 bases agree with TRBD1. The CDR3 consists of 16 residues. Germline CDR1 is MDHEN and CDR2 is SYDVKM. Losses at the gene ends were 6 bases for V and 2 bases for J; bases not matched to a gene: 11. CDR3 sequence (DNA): TGTGCCAGCAGACCTCCCCTGGACAGGGGAACCTACGAGCAGTACTTC. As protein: CASRPPLDRGTYEQYF.

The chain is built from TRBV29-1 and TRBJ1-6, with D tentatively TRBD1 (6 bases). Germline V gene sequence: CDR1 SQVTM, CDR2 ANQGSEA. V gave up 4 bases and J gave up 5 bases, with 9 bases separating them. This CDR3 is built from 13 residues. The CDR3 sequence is CSVGTADNSPLHF. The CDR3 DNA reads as TGCAGCGTTGGGACAGCCGATAATTCACCCCTCCACTTT. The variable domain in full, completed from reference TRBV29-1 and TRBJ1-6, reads SAVISQKPSRDICQRGTSLTIQCQVDSQVTMMFWYRQQPGQSLTLIATANQGSEATYESGFVIDKFPISRPNLTFSTLTVSNMSPEDSSIYLCSVGTADNSPLHFGNGTRLTVT.

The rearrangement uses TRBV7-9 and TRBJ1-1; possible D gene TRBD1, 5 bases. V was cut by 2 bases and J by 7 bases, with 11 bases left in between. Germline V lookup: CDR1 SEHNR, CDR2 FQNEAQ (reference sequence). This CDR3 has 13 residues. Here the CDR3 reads CASSLPLTGEAFF. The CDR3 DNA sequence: TGTGCCAGCAGCTTACCTCTAACAGGTGAAGCTTTCTTT.

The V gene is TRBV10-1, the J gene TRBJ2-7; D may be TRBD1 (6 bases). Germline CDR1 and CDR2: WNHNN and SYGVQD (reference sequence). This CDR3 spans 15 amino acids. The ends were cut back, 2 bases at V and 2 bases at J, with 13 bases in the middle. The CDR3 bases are TGCGCCAGCAGTGAGGAACAGGGAATAACCTACGAGCAGTACTTC. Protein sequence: CASSEEQGITYEQYF.

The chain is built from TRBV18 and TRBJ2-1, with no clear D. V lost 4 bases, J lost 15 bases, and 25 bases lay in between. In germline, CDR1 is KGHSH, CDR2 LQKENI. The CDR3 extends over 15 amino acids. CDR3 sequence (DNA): TGTGCCAGCTCACGACTCGAGAACCAACCCGGCGTGGGGTTCTTC. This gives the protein CASSRLENQPGVGFF.